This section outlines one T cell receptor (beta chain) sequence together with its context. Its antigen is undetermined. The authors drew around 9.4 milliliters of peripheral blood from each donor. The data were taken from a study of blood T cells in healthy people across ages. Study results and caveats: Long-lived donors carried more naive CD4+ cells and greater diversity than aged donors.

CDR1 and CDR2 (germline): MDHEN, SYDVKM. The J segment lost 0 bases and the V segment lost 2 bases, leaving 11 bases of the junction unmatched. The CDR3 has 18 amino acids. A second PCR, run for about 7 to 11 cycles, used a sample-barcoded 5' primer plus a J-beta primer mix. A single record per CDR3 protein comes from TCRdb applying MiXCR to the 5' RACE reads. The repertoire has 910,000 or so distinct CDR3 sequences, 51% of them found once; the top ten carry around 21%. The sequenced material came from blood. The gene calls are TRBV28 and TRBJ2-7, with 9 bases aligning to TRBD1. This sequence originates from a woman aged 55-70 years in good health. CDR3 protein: CASSLSLPTGGTSYEQYF. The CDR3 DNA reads TGTGCCAGCAGTTTAAGCCTCCCGACAGGGGGAACCTCCTACGAGCAGTACTTC.